This TCR beta chain was observed in a study of blood T cell repertoires in COVID-19. As for the study in general: The study drew acute and convalescent COVID-19 samples from the United States, Italy and Spain. From T cells, B-cell-depleted T cells, or PBMCs came the material, which was cDNA or gDNA.

The CDR3 runs to 16 residues. V lost 5 bases and J lost 3; bases outside the gene matches: 7. CDR1 and CDR2 (germline): SNHLY, FYNNEI. Authors' methods: Researchers report that nucleated cell counts were estimated from reference gene primer amplification. TCRdb keeps only in-frame clones here, not all; method: immunoSEQ multiplex PCR. V and J calls and clone size are copied from that table; D and trimming were computed from the DNA. Of 180,000 or so clones in the sample, 85% to 90% are singletons; the top ten hold over 0.85%. Sequencing was done on a sample of peripheral blood. This TCR came from a man younger than 35 with acute or convalescent COVID-19. The genes are TRBV2 and TRBJ1-4; 9 bases are a match to TRBD1. CDR3 region: CASSTGQGNANEKLFF. The CDR3 DNA sequence: TGTGCCAGCAGTACGGGACAGGGAAACGCTAATGAAAAACTGTTTTTT.